Listed below are T cell receptor beta chains from one sample, sequenced in a study of blood T cell repertoires in COVID-19. Sequencing was performed with immunoSEQ multiplex PCR; in TCRdb, only in-frame clones are kept and a portion is missing. The top ten clones hold more than 25% of a sample with under 95,000 clones, 75% to 90% of them seen once. Material: peripheral blood. Receptor source: an elderly woman with active or convalescent COVID-19. The CDR3 runs from the conserved cysteine through the conserved F or W. Each record gives: J gene, V gene, CDR3 length, CDR3 protein.

J gene: TRBJ2-1; V gene: TRBV11-3; CDR3 length: 12; CDR3 protein: CASGHRGNEQFF
J gene: TRBJ2-7; V gene: TRBV27; CDR3 length: 15; CDR3 protein: CASGPRTTTHYEQYF
J gene: TRBJ2-1; V gene: TRBV13; CDR3 length: 15; CDR3 protein: CASSRPRDSYNEQFF
J gene: TRBJ2-5; V gene: TRBV28; CDR3 length: 15; CDR3 protein: CASSPHGTVSETQYF
J gene: TRBJ2-2; V gene: TRBV28; CDR3 length: 14; CDR3 protein: CASSLDSFTGELFF
J gene: TRBJ1-1; V gene: TRBV2; CDR3 length: 15; CDR3 protein: CASSGTSQGNTEAFF
J gene: TRBJ2-7; V gene: TRBV15; CDR3 length: 17; CDR3 protein: CATSRGPEQGESYEQYF
J gene: TRBJ2-1; V gene: TRBV5-6; CDR3 length: 14; CDR3 protein: CASSYTSGATEQFF
J gene: TRBJ2-1; V gene: TRBV19; CDR3 length: 14; CDR3 protein: CASSRGPRGDEQFF
J gene: TRBJ1-2; V gene: TRBV9; CDR3 length: 14; CDR3 protein: CASSARQGERGYTF
J gene: TRBJ2-1; V gene: TRBV6-2/TRBV6-3; CDR3 length: 14; CDR3 protein: CASSTGTGINEQFF
J gene: TRBJ2-5; V gene: TRBV5-1; CDR3 length: 17; CDR3 protein: CASSYAGTSGGRETQYF
J gene: TRBJ1-3; V gene: TRBV6-5; CDR3 length: 15; CDR3 protein: CASSTGVSSGNTIYF
J gene: TRBJ1-5; V gene: TRBV29-1; CDR3 length: 13; CDR3 protein: CSVGQGGNQPQHF
J gene: TRBJ1-5; V gene: TRBV19; CDR3 length: 15; CDR3 protein: CASTPVGGSPQPQHF
J gene: TRBJ1-4; V gene: TRBV28; CDR3 length: 15; CDR3 protein: CASSLDLGRSEKLFF
J gene: TRBJ1-2; V gene: TRBV10-3; CDR3 length: 15; CDR3 protein: CAISEVGTAIYGYTF
J gene: TRBJ1-2; V gene: TRBV5-1; CDR3 length: 12; CDR3 protein: CASSLDAEGYTF
J gene: TRBJ1-4; V gene: TRBV19; CDR3 length: 12; CDR3 protein: CASSIGTAKLFF
J gene: TRBJ2-7; V gene: TRBV4-3; CDR3 length: 15; CDR3 protein: CASSQDPRAAYEQYF
J gene: TRBJ1-1; V gene: TRBV16; CDR3 length: 16; CDR3 protein: CASSPNSGTGYTEAFF
J gene: TRBJ1-1; V gene: TRBV5-5; CDR3 length: 13; CDR3 protein: CASSLASESEAFF
J gene: TRBJ1-1; V gene: TRBV5-1; CDR3 length: 15; CDR3 protein: CASSSGQPLNTEAFF
J gene: TRBJ1-3; V gene: TRBV6-5; CDR3 length: 14; CDR3 protein: CASSYTGGRNTIYF
J gene: TRBJ1-5; V gene: TRBV28; CDR3 length: 11; CDR3 protein: CASRSGQPQHF
J gene: TRBJ1-5; V gene: TRBV7-9; CDR3 length: 12; CDR3 protein: CASSQATQPQHF
J gene: TRBJ1-2; V gene: TRBV3-1/TRBV3-2; CDR3 length: 17; CDR3 protein: CASSQPGTGLPSFGYTF
J gene: TRBJ2-5; V gene: TRBV7-9; CDR3 length: 15; CDR3 protein: CASSSRDYHQETQYF
J gene: TRBJ2-3; V gene: TRBV10-3; CDR3 length: 14; CDR3 protein: CAASGGTDTDTQYF
J gene: TRBJ1-6; V gene: TRBV4-1; CDR3 length: 14; CDR3 protein: CASSQGALNSPLHF
J gene: TRBJ2-3; V gene: TRBV5-1; CDR3 length: 15; CDR3 protein: CASSFSGSPPDTQYF
J gene: TRBJ1-4; V gene: TRBV6-5; CDR3 length: 15; CDR3 protein: CASSLRTGGGEKLFF
J gene: TRBJ1-2; V gene: TRBV7-3; CDR3 length: 15; CDR3 protein: CASSQGGDPFMRYTF
J gene: TRBJ2-5; V gene: TRBV18; CDR3 length: 15; CDR3 protein: CASLTSGGIQETQYF
J gene: TRBJ1-4; V gene: TRBV10-3; CDR3 length: 14; CDR3 protein: CATAPGDRDEKLFF
J gene: TRBJ1-6; V gene: TRBV9; CDR3 length: 15; CDR3 protein: CASSFSVESDSPLHF
J gene: TRBJ2-3; V gene: TRBV3-1/TRBV3-2; CDR3 length: 15; CDR3 protein: CASSPGTGGTDTQYF
J gene: TRBJ1-6; V gene: TRBV3-1/TRBV3-2; CDR3 length: 19; CDR3 protein: CASSQDYISLRSYNSPLHF
J gene: TRBJ2-5; V gene: TRBV11-2; CDR3 length: 14; CDR3 protein: CASSLVPGLETQYF
J gene: TRBJ2-7; V gene: TRBV29-1; CDR3 length: 13; CDR3 protein: CSVVGGSRDEQYF
J gene: TRBJ1-2; V gene: TRBV9; CDR3 length: 16; CDR3 protein: CASSPNRVFANYGYTF
J gene: TRBJ1-2; V gene: TRBV7-9; CDR3 length: 13; CDR3 protein: CASSYGTASGYTF
J gene: TRBJ1-6; V gene: TRBV3-1/TRBV3-2; CDR3 length: 15; CDR3 protein: CASSLGGQQASPLHF
J gene: TRBJ2-5; V gene: TRBV19; CDR3 length: 14; CDR3 protein: CASSISGIQETQYF
J gene: TRBJ2-7; V gene: TRBV28; CDR3 length: 17; CDR3 protein: CASRGTIRGAWGLEQYF
J gene: TRBJ1-1; V gene: TRBV19; CDR3 length: 19; CDR3 protein: CASSIDAPRTGAMNTEAFF
J gene: TRBJ2-7; V gene: TRBV5-6; CDR3 length: 14; CDR3 protein: CASSKGQGAYEQYF
J gene: TRBJ1-2; V gene: TRBV6-5; CDR3 length: 15; CDR3 protein: CASSYRTVSGYGYTF
J gene: TRBJ2-7; V gene: TRBV6-5; CDR3 length: 15; CDR3 protein: CASMPGGTPTYEQYF
J gene: TRBJ1-1; V gene: TRBV19; CDR3 length: 16; CDR3 protein: CASSIAARGPRAEAFF
J gene: TRBJ1-1; V gene: TRBV2; CDR3 length: 14; CDR3 protein: CASSEPGLVTEAFF
J gene: TRBJ1-3; V gene: TRBV19; CDR3 length: 14; CDR3 protein: CASSILGARNTIYF